The rows below give T cell receptor beta chains drawn from one sample of a study of T cells after yellow fever vaccination. Each CDR3 protein is one row after TCRdb ran MiXCR on the 5' RACE reads. The sample carries 200,000 to 300,000 distinct CDR3 sequences, roughly 6.3% recorded once. The sample here was CD4+ T cells sorted from PBMCs, taken on the day of the yellow fever booster vaccination. All receptors derive from a man aged 30-40 years who received the YFV17D yellow fever vaccine. Each CDR3 is given with its conserved first and last residue.

cdr3_length	v_call	j_call	cdr3_aa
16	TRBV28	TRBJ1-1	CASSPGTGNLNTEAFF
13	TRBV12-3/TRBV12-4	TRBJ2-7	CASSRDSSYEQYF
15	TRBV12-3/TRBV12-4	TRBJ2-7	CASRSSGRKSYEQYF
14	TRBV27	TRBJ2-2	CASSSQWNTGELFF
14	TRBV7-2	TRBJ2-2	CASSLTTGVGELFF
15	TRBV5-1	TRBJ2-2	CASRLSQAGTGELFF
13	TRBV7-8	TRBJ2-5	CASSLFLGETQYF
14	TRBV20-1	TRBJ2-2	CSAIGRASTGELFF
14	TRBV30	TRBJ1-2	CAWTAGTGPHGYTF
14	TRBV6-5	TRBJ2-7	CASSYGHLSYEQYF
14	TRBV7-9	TRBJ2-3	CASSTGEGTDTQYF
15	TRBV28	TRBJ2-1	CASGPATKLYNEQFF
14	TRBV24-1	TRBJ2-1	CATSDPGRHNEQFF
16	TRBV6-4	TRBJ2-1	CASSVRPGQALGEQFF
15	TRBV5-6	TRBJ2-5	CASSLDRGFQETQYF
16	TRBV11-2	TRBJ2-5	CASSSGAGTGAETQYF
21	TRBV5-2	TRBJ1-1	CARGLGGQGIPVYSMNTEAFF
15	TRBV28	TRBJ2-2	CASSFQGMNTGELFF
16	TRBV7-8	TRBJ2-2	CASSLKFSTNTGELFF
15	TRBV27	TRBJ2-5	CASSLTSGAPSTQYF
13	TRBV20-1	TRBJ1-1	CSATRTPGAEAFF
14	TRBV7-2	TRBJ2-3	CASFKWDGTDTQYF
11	TRBV29-1	TRBJ2-5	CSGTGAETQYF
14	TRBV24-1	TRBJ2-1	CATSGLPLVNEQFF
14	TRBV24-1	TRBJ2-3	CATSGGFGTDTQYF
14	TRBV2	TRBJ2-6	CASSGGPGANVLTF
12	TRBV20-1	TRBJ2-3	CSAKTSLDTQYF
13	TRBV6-2/TRBV6-3	TRBJ2-7	CASSLPTKYEQYF
16	TRBV5-1	TRBJ2-2	CASSLGPTANTGELFF
15	TRBV4-3	TRBJ2-7	CASSQVGRREYEQYF
15	TRBV19	TRBJ2-7	CASRPGTSGAYEQYF